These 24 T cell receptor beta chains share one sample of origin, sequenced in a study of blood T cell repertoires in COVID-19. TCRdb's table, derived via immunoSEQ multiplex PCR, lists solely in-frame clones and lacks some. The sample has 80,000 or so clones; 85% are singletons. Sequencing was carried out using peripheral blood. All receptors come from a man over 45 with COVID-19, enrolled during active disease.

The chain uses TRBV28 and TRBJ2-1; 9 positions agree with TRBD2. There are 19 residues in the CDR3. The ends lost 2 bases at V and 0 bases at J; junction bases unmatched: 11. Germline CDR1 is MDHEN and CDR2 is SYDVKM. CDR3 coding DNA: TGTGCCAGCAGTTTAATGGGCTGGCGGGGGGGATTCTCCTACAATGAGCAGTTCTTC. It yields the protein CASSLMGWRGGFSYNEQFF.

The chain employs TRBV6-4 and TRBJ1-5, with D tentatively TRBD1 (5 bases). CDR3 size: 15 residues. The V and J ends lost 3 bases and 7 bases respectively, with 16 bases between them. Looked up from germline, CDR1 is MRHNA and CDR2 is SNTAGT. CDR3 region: CASSEESGRFQPQHF. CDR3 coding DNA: TGTGCCAGCAGTGAAGAGTCAGGGCGCTTCCAGCCCCAGCATTTT.

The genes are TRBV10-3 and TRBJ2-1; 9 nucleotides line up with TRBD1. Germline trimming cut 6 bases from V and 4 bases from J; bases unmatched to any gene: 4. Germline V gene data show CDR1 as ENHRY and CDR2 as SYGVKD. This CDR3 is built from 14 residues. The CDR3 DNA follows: TGTGCCATCAGCCCCGGACAGGGGTACAATGAGCAGTTCTTC. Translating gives CAISPGQGYNEQFF.

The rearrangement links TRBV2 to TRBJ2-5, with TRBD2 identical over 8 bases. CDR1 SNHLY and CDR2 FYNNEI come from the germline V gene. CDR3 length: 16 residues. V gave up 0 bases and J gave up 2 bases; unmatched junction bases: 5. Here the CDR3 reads CASSEAASGGQETQYF. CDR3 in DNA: TGTGCCAGCAGTGAAGCTGCCAGCGGGGGTCAAGAGACCCAGTACTTC.

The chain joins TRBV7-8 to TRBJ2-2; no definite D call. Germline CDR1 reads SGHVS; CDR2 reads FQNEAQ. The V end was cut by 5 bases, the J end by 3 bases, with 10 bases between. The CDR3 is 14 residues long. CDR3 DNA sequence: TGTGCCAGCAGCCCCAGCCGGGACACCGGGGAGCTGTTTTTT. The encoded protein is CASSPSRDTGELFF.

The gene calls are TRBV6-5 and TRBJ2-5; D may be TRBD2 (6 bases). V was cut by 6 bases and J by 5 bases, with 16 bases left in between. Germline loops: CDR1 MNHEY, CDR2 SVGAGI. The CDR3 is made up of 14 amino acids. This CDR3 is CASRPSGFLETQYF. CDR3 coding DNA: TGTGCCAGCAGACCGAGCGGGTTTTTGGAGACCCAGTACTTC.

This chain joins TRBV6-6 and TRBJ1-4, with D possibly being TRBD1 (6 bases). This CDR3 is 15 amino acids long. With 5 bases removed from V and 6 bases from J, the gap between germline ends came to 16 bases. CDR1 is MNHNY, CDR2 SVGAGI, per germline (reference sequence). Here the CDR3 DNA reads TGTGCCAGCAGTGCCGGTCGAGAGGGGGATGAAAAACTGTTTTTT. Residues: CASSAGREGDEKLFF.

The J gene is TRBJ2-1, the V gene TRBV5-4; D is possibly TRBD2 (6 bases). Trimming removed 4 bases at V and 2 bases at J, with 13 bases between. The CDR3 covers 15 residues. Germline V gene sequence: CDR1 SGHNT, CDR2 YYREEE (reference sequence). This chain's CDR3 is CASSTSGVTYNEQFF. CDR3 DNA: TGTGCCAGCAGCACCTCGGGAGTAACCTACAATGAGCAGTTCTTC.

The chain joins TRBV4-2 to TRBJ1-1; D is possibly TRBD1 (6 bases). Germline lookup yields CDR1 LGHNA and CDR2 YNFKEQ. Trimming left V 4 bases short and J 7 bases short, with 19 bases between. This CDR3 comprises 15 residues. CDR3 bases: TGTGCCAGCAGCCGCTCCAGAAGTCTAGGGGGTGAAGCTTTCTTT. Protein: CASSRSRSLGGEAFF.

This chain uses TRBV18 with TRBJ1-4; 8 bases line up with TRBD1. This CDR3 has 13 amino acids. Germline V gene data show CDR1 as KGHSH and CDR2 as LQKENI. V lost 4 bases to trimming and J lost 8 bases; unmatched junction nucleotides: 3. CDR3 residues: CASSRGTGEKLFF. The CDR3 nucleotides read TGTGCCAGCTCACGTGGGACAGGAGAAAAACTGTTTTTT.

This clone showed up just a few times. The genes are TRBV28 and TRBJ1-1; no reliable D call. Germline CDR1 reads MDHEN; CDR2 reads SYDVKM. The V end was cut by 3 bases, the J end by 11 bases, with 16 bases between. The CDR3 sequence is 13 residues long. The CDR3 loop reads CASSLSLESWAFF. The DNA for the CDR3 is TGTGCCAGCAGTTTGAGCCTCGAATCTTGGGCTTTCTTT.

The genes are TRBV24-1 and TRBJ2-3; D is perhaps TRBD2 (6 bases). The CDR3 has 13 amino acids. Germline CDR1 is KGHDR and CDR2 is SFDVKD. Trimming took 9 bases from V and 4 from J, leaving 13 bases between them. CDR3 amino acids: CATRFGGADTQYF. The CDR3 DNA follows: TGTGCCACCCGTTTTGGAGGGGCAGATACGCAGTATTTT.

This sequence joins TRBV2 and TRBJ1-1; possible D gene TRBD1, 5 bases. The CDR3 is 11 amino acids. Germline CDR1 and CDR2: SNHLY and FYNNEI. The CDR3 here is CAGWGDTEAFF. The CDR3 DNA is TGTGCGGGGTGGGGGGACACTGAAGCTTTCTTT.

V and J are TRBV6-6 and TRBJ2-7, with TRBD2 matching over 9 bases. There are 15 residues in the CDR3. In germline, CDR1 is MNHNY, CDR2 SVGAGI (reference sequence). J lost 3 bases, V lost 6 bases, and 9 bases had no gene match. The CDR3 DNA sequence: TGTGCCAGCAGGAGTCCAGCGGGGGGTAACTACGAGCAGTACTTC. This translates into CASRSPAGGNYEQYF.

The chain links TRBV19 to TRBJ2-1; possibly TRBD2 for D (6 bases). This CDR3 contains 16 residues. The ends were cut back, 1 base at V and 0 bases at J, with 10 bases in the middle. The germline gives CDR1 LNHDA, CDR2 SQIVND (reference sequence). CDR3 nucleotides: TGTGCCAGTAGTATAGTTGGCGGGATCTCCTACAATGAGCAGTTCTTC. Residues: CASSIVGGISYNEQFF.

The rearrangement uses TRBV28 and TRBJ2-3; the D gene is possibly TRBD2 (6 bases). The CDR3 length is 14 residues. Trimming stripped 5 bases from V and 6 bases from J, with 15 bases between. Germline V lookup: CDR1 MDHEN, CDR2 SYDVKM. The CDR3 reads CASSTPLAADTQYF. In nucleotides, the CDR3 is TGTGCCAGCAGTACCCCTTTAGCGGCGGATACGCAGTATTTT. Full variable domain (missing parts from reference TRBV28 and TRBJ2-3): DVKVTQSSRYLVKRTGEKVFLECVQDMDHENMFWYRQDPGLGLRLIYFSYDVKMKEKGDIPEGYSVSREKKERFSLILESASTNQTSMYLCASSTPLAADTQYFGPGTRLTVL.

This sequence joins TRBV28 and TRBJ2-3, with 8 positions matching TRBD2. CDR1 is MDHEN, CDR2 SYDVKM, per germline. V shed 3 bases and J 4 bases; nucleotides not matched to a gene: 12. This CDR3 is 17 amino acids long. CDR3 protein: CASSLVFAGGTSDTQYF. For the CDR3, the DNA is TGTGCCAGCAGTTTGGTGTTTGCGGGAGGAACATCAGATACGCAGTATTTT.

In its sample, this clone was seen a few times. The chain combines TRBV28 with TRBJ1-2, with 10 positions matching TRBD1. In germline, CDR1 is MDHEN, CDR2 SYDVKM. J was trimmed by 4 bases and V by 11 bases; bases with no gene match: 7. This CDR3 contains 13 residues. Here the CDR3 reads CAASGDRGYGYTF. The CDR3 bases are TGTGCCGCATCCGGGGACAGGGGCTATGGCTACACCTTC.

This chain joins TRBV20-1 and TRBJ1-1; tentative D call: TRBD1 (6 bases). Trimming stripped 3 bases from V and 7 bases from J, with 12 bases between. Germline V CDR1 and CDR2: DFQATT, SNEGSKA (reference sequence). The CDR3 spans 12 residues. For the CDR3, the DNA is TGCAGTGCTAGTAAGGGACACCTTGAAGCTTTCTTT. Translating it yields CSASKGHLEAFF.

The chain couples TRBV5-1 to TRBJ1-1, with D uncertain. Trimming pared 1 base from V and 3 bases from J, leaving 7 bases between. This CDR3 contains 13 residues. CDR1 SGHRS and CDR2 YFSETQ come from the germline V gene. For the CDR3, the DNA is TGCGCCAGCAGCTTGATGACTGACACTGAAGCTTTCTTT. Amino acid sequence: CASSLMTDTEAFF.

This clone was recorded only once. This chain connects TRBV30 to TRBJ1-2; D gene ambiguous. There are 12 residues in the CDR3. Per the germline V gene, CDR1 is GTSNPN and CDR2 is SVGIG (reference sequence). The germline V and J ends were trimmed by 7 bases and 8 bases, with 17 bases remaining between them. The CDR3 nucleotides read TGTGCCTCCCGGGGAAGGGCTTTGGGCTACACCTTC. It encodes CASRGRALGYTF.

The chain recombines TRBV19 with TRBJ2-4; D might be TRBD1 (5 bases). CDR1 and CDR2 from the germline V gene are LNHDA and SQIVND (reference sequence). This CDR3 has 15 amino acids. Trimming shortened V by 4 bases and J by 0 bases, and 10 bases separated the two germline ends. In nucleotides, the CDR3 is TGTGCCAGTAGTAACGGTGGACAAGCCAAAAACATTCAGTACTTC. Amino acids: CASSNGGQAKNIQYF.

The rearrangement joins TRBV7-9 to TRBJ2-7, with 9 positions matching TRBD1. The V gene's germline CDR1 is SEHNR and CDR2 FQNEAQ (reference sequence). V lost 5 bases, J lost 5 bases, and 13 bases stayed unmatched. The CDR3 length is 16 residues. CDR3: CASSLIMGQGHDEQYF. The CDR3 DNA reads TGTGCCAGCAGCCTAATTATGGGACAGGGTCACGACGAGCAGTACTTC. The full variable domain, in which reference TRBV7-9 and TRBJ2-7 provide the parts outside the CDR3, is DTGVSQNPRHKITKRGQNVTFRCDPISEHNRLYWYRQTLGQGPEFLTYFQNEAQLEKSRLLSDRFSAERPKGSFSTLEIQRTEQGDSAMYLCASSLIMGQGHDEQYFGPGTRLTVT.

The CDR3 coding sequence is TGTGCCAGCAGCAAAACAGGGGGCTTTACTGGAAACACCATATATTTT. Protein: CASSKTGGFTGNTIYF. The genes are TRBV7-8 and TRBJ1-3, with 9 bases identical to TRBD1. This CDR3 region has 16 residues. Germline trimming cut 5 bases from V and 2 bases from J; bases unmatched to any gene: 7. From germline, CDR1 is SGHVS and CDR2 FQNEAQ.